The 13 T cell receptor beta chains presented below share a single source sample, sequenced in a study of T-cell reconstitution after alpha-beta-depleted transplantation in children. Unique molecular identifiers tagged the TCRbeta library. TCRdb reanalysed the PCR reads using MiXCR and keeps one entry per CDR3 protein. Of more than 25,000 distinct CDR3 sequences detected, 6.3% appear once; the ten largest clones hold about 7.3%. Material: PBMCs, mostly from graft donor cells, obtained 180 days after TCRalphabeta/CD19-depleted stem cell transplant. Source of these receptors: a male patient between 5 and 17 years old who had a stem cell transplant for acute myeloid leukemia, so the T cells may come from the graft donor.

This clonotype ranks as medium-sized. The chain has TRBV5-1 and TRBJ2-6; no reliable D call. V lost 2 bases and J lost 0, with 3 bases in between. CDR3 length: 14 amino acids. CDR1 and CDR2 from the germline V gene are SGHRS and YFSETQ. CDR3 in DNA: TGCGCCAGCAGCTTTGGCTCTGGGGCCAACGTCCTGACTTTC. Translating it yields CASSFGSGANVLTF.

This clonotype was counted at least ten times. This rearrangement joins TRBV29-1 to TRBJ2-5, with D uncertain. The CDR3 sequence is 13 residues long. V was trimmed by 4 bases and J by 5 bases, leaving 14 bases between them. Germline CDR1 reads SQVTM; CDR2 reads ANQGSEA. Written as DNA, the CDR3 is TGCAGCGTTGCCCCCGGTTTATTGGAGACCCAGTACTTC. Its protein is CSVAPGLLETQYF.

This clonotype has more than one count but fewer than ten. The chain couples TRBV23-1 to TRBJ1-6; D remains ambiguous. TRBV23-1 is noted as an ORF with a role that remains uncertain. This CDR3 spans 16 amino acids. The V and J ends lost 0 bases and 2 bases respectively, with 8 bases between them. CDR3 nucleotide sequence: TGCGCCAGCAGTCAATCGACCGAGCCCTATAATTCACCCCTCCACTTT. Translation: CASSQSTEPYNSPLHF.

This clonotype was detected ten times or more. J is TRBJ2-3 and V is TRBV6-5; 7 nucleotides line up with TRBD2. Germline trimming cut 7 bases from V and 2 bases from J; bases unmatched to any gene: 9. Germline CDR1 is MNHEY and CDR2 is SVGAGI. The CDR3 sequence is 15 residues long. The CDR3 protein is CASTTREGYTDTQYF. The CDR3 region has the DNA TGTGCCAGCACCACAAGGGAGGGTTACACAGATACGCAGTATTTT.

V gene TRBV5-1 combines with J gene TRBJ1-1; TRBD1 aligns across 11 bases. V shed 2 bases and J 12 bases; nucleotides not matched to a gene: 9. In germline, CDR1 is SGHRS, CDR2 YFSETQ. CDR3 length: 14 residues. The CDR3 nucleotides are TGCGCCAGCAGCTTAGGACGGGACAGGGGGTTAACTTTCTTT. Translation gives CASSLGRDRGLTFF.

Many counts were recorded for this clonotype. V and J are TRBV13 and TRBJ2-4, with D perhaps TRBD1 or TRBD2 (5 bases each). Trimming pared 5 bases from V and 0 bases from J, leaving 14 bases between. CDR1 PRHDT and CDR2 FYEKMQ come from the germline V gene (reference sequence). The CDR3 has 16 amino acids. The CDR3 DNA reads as TGTGCCAGCAGCCTAAGGGACGGCATAGCCAAAAACATTCAGTACTTC. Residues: CASSLRDGIAKNIQYF.

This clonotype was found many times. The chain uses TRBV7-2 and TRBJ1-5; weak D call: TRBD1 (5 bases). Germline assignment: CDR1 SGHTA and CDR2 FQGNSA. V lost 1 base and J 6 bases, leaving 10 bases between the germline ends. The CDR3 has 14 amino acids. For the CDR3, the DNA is TGTGCCAGCAGCTTAGTCAGGGTCACTCAGCCCCAGCATTTT. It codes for CASSLVRVTQPQHF.

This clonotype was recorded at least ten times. The DNA for the CDR3 is TGTGCCAGCAGCTTAGCCCACAGGGGTTACGAGCAGTACTTC. Its protein is CASSLAHRGYEQYF. The gene calls are TRBV7-8 and TRBJ2-7, with TRBD1 matching 7 bases. The CDR3 is made up of 14 amino acids. Unmatched junction bases numbered 3, after V lost 0 bases and J lost 4 bases. CDR1 is SGHVS, CDR2 FQNEAQ, per germline.

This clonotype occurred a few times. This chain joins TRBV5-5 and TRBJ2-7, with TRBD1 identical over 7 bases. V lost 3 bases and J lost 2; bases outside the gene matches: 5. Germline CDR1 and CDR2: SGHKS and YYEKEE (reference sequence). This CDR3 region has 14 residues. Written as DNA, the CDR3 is TGTGCCAGCAGCTCATCCGGGACAGCCTACGAGCAGTACTTC. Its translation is CASSSSGTAYEQYF.

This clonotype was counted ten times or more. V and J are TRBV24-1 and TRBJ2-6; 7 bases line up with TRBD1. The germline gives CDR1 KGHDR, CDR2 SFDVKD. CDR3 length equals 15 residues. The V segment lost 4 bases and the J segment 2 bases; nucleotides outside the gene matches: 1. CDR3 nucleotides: TGTGCCACCAGTGACGACAGGGCTGGGGCCAACGTCCTGACTTTC. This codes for CATSDDRAGANVLTF.

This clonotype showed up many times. The CDR3: CASSQEGVDTQYF. The CDR3 DNA reads as TGTGCCAGCAGCCAAGAAGGAGTAGATACGCAGTATTTT. This chain joins TRBV3-1 and TRBJ2-3; D uncertain. Trimming shortened V by 0 bases and J by 5 bases, and 6 bases separated the two germline ends. This CDR3 comprises 13 residues. Germline V gives CDR1 LGHDT, CDR2 YNNKEL (reference sequence).

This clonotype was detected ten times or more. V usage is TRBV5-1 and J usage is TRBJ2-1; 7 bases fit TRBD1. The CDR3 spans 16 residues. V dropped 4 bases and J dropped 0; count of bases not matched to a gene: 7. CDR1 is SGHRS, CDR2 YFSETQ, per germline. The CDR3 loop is CASSGGWTGSYNEQFF. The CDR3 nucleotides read TGCGCCAGCAGCGGGGGTTGGACAGGCTCCTACAATGAGCAGTTCTTC.

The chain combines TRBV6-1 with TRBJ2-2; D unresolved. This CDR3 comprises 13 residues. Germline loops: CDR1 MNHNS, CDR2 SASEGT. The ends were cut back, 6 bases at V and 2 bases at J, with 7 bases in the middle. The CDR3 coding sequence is TGTGCCAGCAGACACCCCAACACCGGGGAGCTGTTTTTT. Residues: CASRHPNTGELFF.